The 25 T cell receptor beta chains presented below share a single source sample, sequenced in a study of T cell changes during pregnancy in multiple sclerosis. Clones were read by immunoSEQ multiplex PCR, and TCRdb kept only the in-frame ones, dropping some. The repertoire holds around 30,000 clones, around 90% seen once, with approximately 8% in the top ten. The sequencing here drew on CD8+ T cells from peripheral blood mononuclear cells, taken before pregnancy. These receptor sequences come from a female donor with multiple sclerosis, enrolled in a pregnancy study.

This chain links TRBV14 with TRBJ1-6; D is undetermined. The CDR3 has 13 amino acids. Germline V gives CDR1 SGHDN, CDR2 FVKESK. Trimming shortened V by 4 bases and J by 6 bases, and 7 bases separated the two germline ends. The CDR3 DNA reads TGTGCCAGCAGCCCGGGAGTTAATTCACCCCTCCACTTT. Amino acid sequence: CASSPGVNSPLHF.

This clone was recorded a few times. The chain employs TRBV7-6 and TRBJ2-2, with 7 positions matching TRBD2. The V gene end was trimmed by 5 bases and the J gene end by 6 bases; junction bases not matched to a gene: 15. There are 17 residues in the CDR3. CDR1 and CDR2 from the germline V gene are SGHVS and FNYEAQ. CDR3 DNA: TGTGCCAGCAGCCCGCTTGTGGCGGGAGATTCGGCCGGGGAGCTGTTTTTT. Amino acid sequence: CASSPLVAGDSAGELFF.

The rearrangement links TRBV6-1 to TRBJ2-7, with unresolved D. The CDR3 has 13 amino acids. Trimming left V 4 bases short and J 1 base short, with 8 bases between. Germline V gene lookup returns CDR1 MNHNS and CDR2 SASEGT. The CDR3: CASSGDTSYEQYF. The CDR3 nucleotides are TGTGCCAGCAGTGGCGACACGTCCTACGAGCAGTACTTC.

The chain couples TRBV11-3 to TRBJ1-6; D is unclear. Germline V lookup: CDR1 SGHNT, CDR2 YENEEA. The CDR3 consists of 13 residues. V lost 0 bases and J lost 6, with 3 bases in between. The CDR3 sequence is CASSLDRNSPLHF. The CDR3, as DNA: TGTGCCAGCAGCTTAGACCGTAATTCACCCCTCCACTTT.

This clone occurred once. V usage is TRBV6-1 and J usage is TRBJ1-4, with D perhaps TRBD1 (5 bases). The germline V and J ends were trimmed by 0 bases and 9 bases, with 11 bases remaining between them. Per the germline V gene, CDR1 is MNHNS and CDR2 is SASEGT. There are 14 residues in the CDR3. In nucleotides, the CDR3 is TGTGCCAGCAGTGAAGCAATTGACAGAAAAAAACTGTTTTTT. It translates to CASSEAIDRKKLFF.

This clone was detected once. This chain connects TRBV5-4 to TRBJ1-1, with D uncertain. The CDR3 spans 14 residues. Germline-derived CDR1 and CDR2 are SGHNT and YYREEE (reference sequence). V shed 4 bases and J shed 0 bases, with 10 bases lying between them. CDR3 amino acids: CASSVREMNTEAFF. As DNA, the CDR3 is TGTGCCAGCAGCGTCCGGGAAATGAACACTGAAGCTTTCTTT.

CDR3 loop: CASSPTGIEQYF. DNA of the CDR3: TGTGCCAGCAGTCCAACAGGGATCGAGCAGTACTTC. The chain joins TRBV27 to TRBJ2-7, with D perhaps TRBD1 (6 bases). The CDR3 has 12 residues. Germline CDR1 reads MNHEY; CDR2 reads SMNVEV (reference sequence). Between the trimmed V and J ends, which lost 5 bases and 6 bases, there was a span of 11 bases.

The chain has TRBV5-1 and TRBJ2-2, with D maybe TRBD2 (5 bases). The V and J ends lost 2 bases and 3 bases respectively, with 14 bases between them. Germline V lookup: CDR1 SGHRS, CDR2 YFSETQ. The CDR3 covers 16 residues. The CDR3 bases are TGCGCCAGCAGCTTTCTCTCAACGAGGGACACCGGGGAGCTGTTTTTT. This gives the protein CASSFLSTRDTGELFF.

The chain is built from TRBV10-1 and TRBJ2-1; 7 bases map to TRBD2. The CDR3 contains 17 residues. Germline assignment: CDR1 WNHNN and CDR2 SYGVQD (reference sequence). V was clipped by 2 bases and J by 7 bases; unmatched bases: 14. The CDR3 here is CASSEISRESLRNEQFF. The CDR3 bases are TGCGCCAGCAGTGAGATCTCGCGGGAGAGTTTAAGGAATGAGCAGTTCTTC.

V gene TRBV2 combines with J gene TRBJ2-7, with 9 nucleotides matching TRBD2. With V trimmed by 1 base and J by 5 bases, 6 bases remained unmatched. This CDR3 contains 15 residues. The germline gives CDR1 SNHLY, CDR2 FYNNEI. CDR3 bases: TGTGCCAGCAGTGAAGGCAGCGGGAGGTCTAACGAGCAGTACTTC. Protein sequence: CASSEGSGRSNEQYF.

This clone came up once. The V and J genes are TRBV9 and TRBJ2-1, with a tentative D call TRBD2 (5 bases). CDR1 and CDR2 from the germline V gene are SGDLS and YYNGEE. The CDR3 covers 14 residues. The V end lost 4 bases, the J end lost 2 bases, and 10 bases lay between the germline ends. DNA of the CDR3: TGTGCCAGCAGCCCCGAGGGAACCTACAATGAGCAGTTCTTC. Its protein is CASSPEGTYNEQFF.

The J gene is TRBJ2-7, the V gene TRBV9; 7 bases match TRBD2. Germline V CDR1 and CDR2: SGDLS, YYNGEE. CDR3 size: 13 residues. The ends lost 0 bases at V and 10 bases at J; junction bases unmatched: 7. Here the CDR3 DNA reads TGTGCCAGCAGCGTAGAGGGAGGGGCCCTTCAGTACTTC. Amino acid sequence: CASSVEGGALQYF.

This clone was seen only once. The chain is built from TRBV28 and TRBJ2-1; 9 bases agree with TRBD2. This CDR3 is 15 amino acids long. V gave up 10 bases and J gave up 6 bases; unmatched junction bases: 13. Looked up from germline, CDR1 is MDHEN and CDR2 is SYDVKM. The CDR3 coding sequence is TGTGCCACCCGACTAGCGGATACCAAAGGCAATGAGCAGTTCTTC. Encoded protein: CATRLADTKGNEQFF.

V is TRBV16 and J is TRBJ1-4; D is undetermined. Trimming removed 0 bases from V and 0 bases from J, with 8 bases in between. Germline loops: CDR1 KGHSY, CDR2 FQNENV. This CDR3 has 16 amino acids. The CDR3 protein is CASSQSLRATNEKLFF. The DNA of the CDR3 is TGTGCCAGCAGCCAATCTCTTCGTGCAACTAATGAAAAACTGTTTTTT.

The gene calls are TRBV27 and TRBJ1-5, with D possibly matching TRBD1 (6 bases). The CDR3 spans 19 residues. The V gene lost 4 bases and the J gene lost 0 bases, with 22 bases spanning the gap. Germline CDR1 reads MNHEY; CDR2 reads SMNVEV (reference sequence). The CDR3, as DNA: TGTGCCAGCAGTTACGCTCCCGGGGGGGGCCCTTATAGCAATCAGCCCCAGCATTTT. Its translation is CASSYAPGGGPYSNQPQHF.

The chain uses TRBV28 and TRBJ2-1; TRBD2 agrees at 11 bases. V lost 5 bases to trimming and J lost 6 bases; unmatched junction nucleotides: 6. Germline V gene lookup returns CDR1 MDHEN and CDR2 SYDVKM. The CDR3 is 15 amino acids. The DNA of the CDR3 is TGTGCCAGCAGTCCGGGACTAGCGGAAGTCAATGAGCAGTTCTTC. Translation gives CASSPGLAEVNEQFF.

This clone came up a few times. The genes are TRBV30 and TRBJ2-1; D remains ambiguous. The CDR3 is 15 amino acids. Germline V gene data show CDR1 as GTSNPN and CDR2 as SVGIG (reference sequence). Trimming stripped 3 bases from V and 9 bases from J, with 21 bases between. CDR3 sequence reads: CAWSDFTRSWSEQFF. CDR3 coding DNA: TGTGCCTGGAGCGATTTTACCCGATCGTGGAGTGAGCAGTTCTTC.

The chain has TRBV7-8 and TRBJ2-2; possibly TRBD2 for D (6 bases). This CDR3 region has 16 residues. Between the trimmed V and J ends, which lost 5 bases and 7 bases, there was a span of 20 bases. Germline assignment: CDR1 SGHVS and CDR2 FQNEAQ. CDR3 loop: CASSVPHSGRGGELFF. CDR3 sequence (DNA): TGTGCCAGCAGCGTGCCTCATAGCGGCCGAGGCGGGGAGCTGTTTTTT. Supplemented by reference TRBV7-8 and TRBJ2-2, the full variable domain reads GAGVSQSPRYKVAKRGQDVALRCDPISGHVSLFWYQQALGQGPEFLTYFQNEAQLDKSGLPSDRFFAERPEGSVSTLKIQRTQQEDSAVYLCASSVPHSGRGGELFFGEGSRLTVL.

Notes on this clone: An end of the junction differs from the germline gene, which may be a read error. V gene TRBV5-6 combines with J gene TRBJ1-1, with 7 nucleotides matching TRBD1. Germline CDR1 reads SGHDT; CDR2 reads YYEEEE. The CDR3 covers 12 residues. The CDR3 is CASSLAWDSRSF. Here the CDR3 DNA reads TGTGCCAGCAGCTTGGCCTGGGACAGCCGATCATTT.

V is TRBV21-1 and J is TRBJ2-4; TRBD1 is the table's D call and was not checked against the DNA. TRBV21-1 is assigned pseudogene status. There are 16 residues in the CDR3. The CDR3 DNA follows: TGTGCCAGCAGCAAAGGAAAGGGGGAGGCCAAAAACATTCAGTACTTC. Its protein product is CASSKGKGEAKNIQYF.

The CDR3 DNA reads TGTGCCAGCAGTTTATTAGGAGGGACAGGGGCCCAAGAGACCCAGTACTTC. Translating it yields CASSLLGGTGAQETQYF. The chain has TRBV28 and TRBJ2-5; TRBD1 matches at 10 bases. Germline V gives CDR1 MDHEN, CDR2 SYDVKM. Trimming took 1 base from V and 1 from J; bases not matched to a gene: 6. The CDR3 contains 17 residues.

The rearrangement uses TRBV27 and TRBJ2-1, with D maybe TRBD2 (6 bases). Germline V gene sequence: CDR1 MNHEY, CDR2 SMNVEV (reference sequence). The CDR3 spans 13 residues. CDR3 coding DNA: TGTGCTAGCGGAGGGATATCCTACAATGAGCAGTTCTTC. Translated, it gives CASGGISYNEQFF.

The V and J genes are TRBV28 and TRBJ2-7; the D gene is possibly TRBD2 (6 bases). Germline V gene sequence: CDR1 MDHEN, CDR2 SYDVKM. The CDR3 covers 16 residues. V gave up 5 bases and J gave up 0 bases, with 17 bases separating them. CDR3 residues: CASSLELGTSSYEQYF. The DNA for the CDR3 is TGTGCCAGCAGTCTCGAGCTGGGGACTTCCTCCTACGAGCAGTACTTC. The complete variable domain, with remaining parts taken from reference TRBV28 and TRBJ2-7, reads DVKVTQSSRYLVKRTGEKVFLECVQDMDHENMFWYRQDPGLGLRLIYFSYDVKMKEKGDIPEGYSVSREKKERFSLILESASTNQTSMYLCASSLELGTSSYEQYFGPGTRLTVT.

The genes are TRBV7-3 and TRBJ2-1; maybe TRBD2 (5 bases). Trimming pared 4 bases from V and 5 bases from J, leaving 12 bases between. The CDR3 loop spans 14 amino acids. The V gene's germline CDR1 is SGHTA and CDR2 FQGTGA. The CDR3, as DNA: TGTGCCAGCAGCTGGACGGGAATGAACAATGAGCAGTTCTTC. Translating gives CASSWTGMNNEQFF.

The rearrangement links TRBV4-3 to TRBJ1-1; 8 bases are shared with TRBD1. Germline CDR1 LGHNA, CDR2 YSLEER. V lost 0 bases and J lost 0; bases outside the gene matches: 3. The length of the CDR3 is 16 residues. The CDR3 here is CASSQDGTGLNTEAFF. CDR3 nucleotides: TGCGCCAGCAGCCAAGATGGGACAGGATTGAACACTGAAGCTTTCTTT.